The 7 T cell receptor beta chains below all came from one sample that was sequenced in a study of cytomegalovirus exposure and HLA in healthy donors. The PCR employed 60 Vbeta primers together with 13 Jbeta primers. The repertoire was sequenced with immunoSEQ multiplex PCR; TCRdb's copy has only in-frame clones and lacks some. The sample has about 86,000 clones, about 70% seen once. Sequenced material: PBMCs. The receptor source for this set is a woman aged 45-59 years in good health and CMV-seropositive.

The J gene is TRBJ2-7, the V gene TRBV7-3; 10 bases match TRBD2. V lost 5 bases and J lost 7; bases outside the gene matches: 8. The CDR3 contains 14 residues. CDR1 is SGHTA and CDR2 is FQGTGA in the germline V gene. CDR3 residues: CASSPLAGGGEQYF. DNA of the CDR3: TGTGCCAGCAGCCCTTTAGCGGGAGGAGGTGAGCAGTACTTC.

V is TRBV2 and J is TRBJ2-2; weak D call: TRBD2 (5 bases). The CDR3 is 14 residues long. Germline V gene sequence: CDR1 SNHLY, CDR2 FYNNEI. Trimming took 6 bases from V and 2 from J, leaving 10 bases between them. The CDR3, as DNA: TGTGCCAGCAGGGACGGGAAAAACACCGGGGAGCTGTTTTTT. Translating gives CASRDGKNTGELFF.

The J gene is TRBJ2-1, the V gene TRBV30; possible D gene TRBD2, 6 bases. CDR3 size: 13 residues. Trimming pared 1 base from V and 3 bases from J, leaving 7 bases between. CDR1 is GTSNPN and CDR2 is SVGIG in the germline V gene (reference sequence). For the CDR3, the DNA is TGTGCCTGGAGTGCGGGACTCTACAATGAGCAGTTCTTC. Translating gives CAWSAGLYNEQFF.

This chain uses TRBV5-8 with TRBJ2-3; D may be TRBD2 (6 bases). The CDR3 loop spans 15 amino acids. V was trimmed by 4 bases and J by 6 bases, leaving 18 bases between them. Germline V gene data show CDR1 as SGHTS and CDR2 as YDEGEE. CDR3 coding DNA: TGTGCCAGCAGCCGTGGTAGCCTGAGCGGGGATACGCAGTATTTT. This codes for CASSRGSLSGDTQYF.

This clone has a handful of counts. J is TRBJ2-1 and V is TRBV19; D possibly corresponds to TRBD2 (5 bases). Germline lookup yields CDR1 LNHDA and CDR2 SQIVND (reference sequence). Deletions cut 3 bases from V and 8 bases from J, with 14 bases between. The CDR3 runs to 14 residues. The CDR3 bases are TGTGCCAGTAGTATGCCCGACTATACCGATGAGCAGTTCTTC. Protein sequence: CASSMPDYTDEQFF.

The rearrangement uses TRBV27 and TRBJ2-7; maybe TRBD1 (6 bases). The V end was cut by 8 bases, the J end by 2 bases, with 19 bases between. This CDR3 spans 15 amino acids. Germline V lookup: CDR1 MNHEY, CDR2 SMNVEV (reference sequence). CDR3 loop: CASRQAALPTYEQYF. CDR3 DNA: TGTGCCAGCCGACAGGCCGCGTTACCTACCTACGAGCAGTACTTC.

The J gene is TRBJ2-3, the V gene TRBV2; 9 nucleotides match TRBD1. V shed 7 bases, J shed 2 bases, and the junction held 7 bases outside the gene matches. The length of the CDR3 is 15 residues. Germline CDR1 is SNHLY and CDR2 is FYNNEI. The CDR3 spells CASKGTGSITDTQYF. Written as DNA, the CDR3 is TGTGCCAGCAAAGGGACAGGGTCCATCACAGATACGCAGTATTTT.